This T cell receptor (beta chain) was recovered during a study of T cell changes during pregnancy in multiple sclerosis. CDR1 and CDR2 (germline): MGHRA, YSYEKL. The CDR3 is 16 amino acids. The junction had 9 bases not matched to a gene; V was cut back by 4 bases and J by 3 bases. Only in-frame clones appear in the TCRdb table, and some are missing; sequencing was by immunoSEQ multiplex PCR. Among under 40,000 clones listed, just over 90% were seen once. The rearrangement joins TRBV4-1 to TRBJ2-7, with 10 bases that match TRBD1. The receptor was isolated from a female donor with multiple sclerosis, enrolled in a pregnancy study. This specimen consisted of CD8+ T cells from peripheral blood mononuclear cells, obtained in the first trimester of pregnancy. This CDR3 is CASSLSPGQGIYEQYF. The CDR3 nucleotides are TGCGCCAGCAGCCTCAGCCCGGGACAGGGGATCTACGAGCAGTACTTC.